These 14 T cell receptor beta chains were all obtained from the same sample, sequenced in a study of CD8 T cells in ankylosing spondylitis (dated by TCRdb to about 2017). Library preparation was by 5' RACE. The listed sequencing device is Illumina HiSeq 2500. TCRdb reworked the public reads: Q25 trimming with fastp, MiXCR clone assembly, productive beta chains retained. Merged by CDR3 protein, the rows form single entries marked with the most common genes and DNA. The table for this sample lists around 210,000 distinct CDR3 sequences; over 7% of them were counted only once. The ten largest clones capture around 4.8% of the sample. Sequenced material: blood, either unsorted or a sorted T cell fraction (not recorded which). Receptor source: a female donor with ankylosing spondylitis or in good health (not recorded which).

This clonotype has just a few counts. The chain combines TRBV20-1 with TRBJ2-1; D is ambiguous. The CDR3 is 14 residues long. The V and J ends lost 0 bases and 6 bases respectively, with 12 bases between them. Germline V gives CDR1 DFQATT, CDR2 SNEGSKA (reference sequence). The CDR3 reads CSARESLRVNEQFF. DNA of the CDR3: TGCAGTGCTAGAGAGAGTCTCCGTGTCAATGAGCAGTTCTTC.

This clonotype was counted ten times or more. The V gene is TRBV20-1, the J gene TRBJ1-2, with D perhaps matching TRBD1 (5 bases). The germline V gene has CDR1 DFQATT and CDR2 SNEGSKA (reference sequence). The CDR3 contains 11 residues. V was shortened by 5 bases and J by 2 bases, with 6 bases between the two germline ends. The CDR3 sequence is CSAGGNYGYTF. CDR3 bases: TGCAGTGCTGGGGGGAACTATGGCTACACCTTC.

This clonotype was picked up many times. J is TRBJ2-1 and V is TRBV29-1; unclear D gene. With 8 bases removed from V and 2 bases from J, the gap between germline ends came to 19 bases. CDR1 and CDR2 from the germline V gene are SQVTM and ANQGSEA. This CDR3 has 15 residues. CDR3 nucleotides: TGCAGCTCTTTAGAGGCAGCCGACCCCTACAATGAGCAGTTCTTC. It codes for CSSLEAADPYNEQFF.

In its sample, this clonotype was seen many times. CDR3 sequence (DNA): TGTGCCAGCAGGGGAGGGACCCAGTACTTC. Translating it yields CASRGGTQYF. The chain has TRBV12-3 or TRBV12-4 and TRBJ2-5; D might be TRBD2 (6 bases). V was pared by 6 bases and J by 7 bases, with 6 bases between. The CDR3 runs to 10 residues.

This chain connects TRBV10-3 to TRBJ2-1; D is ambiguous. The CDR3 covers 12 residues. Germline V gene lookup returns CDR1 ENHRY and CDR2 SYGVKD. V lost 0 bases, J lost 10 bases, and 7 bases lay in between. This CDR3 is CAISESLGEQFF. As DNA, the CDR3 is TGTGCCATCAGTGAGTCCCTAGGAGAGCAGTTCTTC.

This clonotype was seen a handful of times. This may arise from a read error, as a much more abundant clone is one base away. The chain links TRBV20-1 to TRBJ2-1; TRBD2 matches 11 bases. The CDR3 is 16 residues long. The germline gives CDR1 DFQATT, CDR2 SNEGSKA (reference sequence). The CDR3 DNA sequence: TGCTGTGCTAGAGTAGGTAGCGGGAGGGTCTACAATGAGCAGTTCTTC. Translation gives CCARVGSGRVYNEQFF.

This chain uses TRBV7-6 with TRBJ2-1, with a tentative D call TRBD2 (7 bases). The germline V gene has CDR1 SGHVS and CDR2 FNYEAQ. With 5 bases removed from V and 1 base from J, the gap between germline ends came to 18 bases. This CDR3 is built from 17 residues. CDR3 in DNA: TGTGCCAGCAGCCCTTGGGGGGGGCGAGGTTCCTACAATGAGCAGTTCTTC. It is translated as CASSPWGGRGSYNEQFF.

In its sample, this clonotype was seen many times. The genes are TRBV7-9 and TRBJ2-3; possible D gene TRBD2, 6 bases. The V and J ends lost 6 bases and 5 bases respectively, with 18 bases between them. The CDR3 runs to 15 residues. The germline gives CDR1 SEHNR, CDR2 FQNEAQ (reference sequence). CDR3 sequence (DNA): TGTGCCAGCAGACTAGGCGGTGGAGCGGGAGATACGCAGTATTTT. This translates into CASRLGGGAGDTQYF.

This clonotype occurred many times. V gene TRBV20-1 combines with J gene TRBJ2-3, with D perhaps matching TRBD1 or TRBD2 (6 bases each). CDR3 length: 13 residues. CDR1 DFQATT and CDR2 SNEGSKA come from the germline V gene (reference sequence). The V and J ends lost 5 bases and 4 bases respectively, with 13 bases between them. The CDR3 protein is CSAGAGGADTQYF. CDR3 in DNA: TGCAGTGCTGGCGCCGGGGGCGCAGATACGCAGTATTTT.

At least ten counts were recorded for this clonotype. The V and J genes are TRBV10-3 and TRBJ2-7, with D unclear. The CDR3 has 9 residues. With 8 bases removed from V and 5 bases from J, the gap between germline ends came to 4 bases. In germline, CDR1 is ENHRY, CDR2 SYGVKD. The chain's CDR3 is CAIGDEQYF. The CDR3 region has the DNA TGTGCCATCGGGGACGAGCAGTACTTC.

In its sample, this clonotype was seen many times. In DNA form, the CDR3 reads TGCAGCGTTTTGCAGGGGGCGGGTGAAAAACTGTTTTTT. It encodes CSVLQGAGEKLFF. This sequence joins TRBV29-1 and TRBJ1-4, with 8 nucleotides matching TRBD1. This CDR3 has 13 residues. V lost 5 bases and J lost 7; bases outside the gene matches: 6. Germline CDR1 is SQVTM and CDR2 is ANQGSEA. Together with reference TRBV29-1 and TRBJ1-4, the CDR3 gives the full variable domain: SAVISQKPSRDICQRGTSLTIQCQVDSQVTMMFWYRQQPGQSLTLIATANQGSEATYESGFVIDKFPISRPNLTFSTLTVSNMSPEDSSIYLCSVLQGAGEKLFFGSGTQLSVL.

This clonotype was seen more than once but under ten times. The J gene is TRBJ2-1, the V gene TRBV19; D may be TRBD1 (6 bases). Germline V gives CDR1 LNHDA, CDR2 SQIVND (reference sequence). The CDR3 has 14 residues. Trimming cost V 6 bases and J 4 bases, with 13 bases left between them. CDR3: CASRRQAGYNEQFF. The DNA of the CDR3 is TGTGCCAGTAGGCGACAGGCCGGATACAATGAGCAGTTCTTC.

The CDR3 sequence: CSVGGTSGRSNTQYF. In nucleotides, the CDR3 is TGCAGCGTGGGAGGGACTAGCGGGAGGTCCAATACGCAGTATTTT. This chain uses TRBV29-1 with TRBJ2-3; 15 positions match TRBD2. The V gene end was trimmed by 6 bases and the J gene end by 7 bases; junction bases not matched to a gene: 8. The germline V gene encodes CDR1 SQVTM and CDR2 ANQGSEA. The CDR3 has 15 amino acids.

The chain joins TRBV6-6 to TRBJ2-5; D not certain. V lost 6 bases and J lost 7, with 12 bases in between. In germline, CDR1 is MNHNY, CDR2 SVGAGI (reference sequence). CDR3 length equals 12 residues. CDR3 amino acids: CASRTGVGTQYF. For the CDR3, the DNA is TGTGCCAGCAGAACCGGAGTAGGGACCCAGTACTTC.